A single sample gave rise to the 5 T cell receptor beta chains below, sequenced in a study of long-term antiretroviral therapy in people with HIV. Version v3.0 of the immunoSEQ assay was performed at survey level. Measured with immunoSEQ multiplex PCR; TCRdb has only the in-frame clones, and not every one. The table lists 30,000 to 35,000 clones, more than 75% of them singletons, with 3.2% in the top ten. This material consisted of unsorted PBMCs, taken 1.9 years after starting antiretroviral therapy. The source is a man aged 18-30 years with HIV.

The chain couples TRBV7-9 to TRBJ2-3; TRBD2 is a possible D gene (7 bases). With 3 bases removed from V and 6 bases from J, the gap between germline ends came to 13 bases. Germline CDR1 SEHNR, CDR2 FQNEAQ (reference sequence). CDR3 length: 14 amino acids. The DNA of the CDR3 is TGTGCCAGCAGCTTGGGGGGGGCCGGGGATACGCAGTATTTT. Encoded protein: CASSLGGAGDTQYF.

The chain carries TRBV28 and TRBJ2-7, with a tentative D call TRBD2 (6 bases). The CDR3 runs to 13 residues. Trimming stripped 8 bases from V and 3 bases from J, with 14 bases between. Germline CDR1 is MDHEN and CDR2 is SYDVKM. CDR3 residues: CASGGRSIYEQYF. CDR3 nucleotides: TGTGCCAGCGGAGGGAGGTCCATCTACGAGCAGTACTTC.

The V gene is TRBV4-2, the J gene TRBJ1-1; no clear D. Germline CDR1 and CDR2: LGHNA and YNFKEQ. V lost 4 bases, J lost 6 bases, and 12 bases lay in between. This CDR3 is 13 amino acids long. The CDR3 bases are TGTGCCAGCAGCCTCGCCGTACAGTCTGAAGCTTTCTTT. Its protein is CASSLAVQSEAFF.

The genes are TRBV7-9 and TRBJ2-3; tentatively, D is TRBD1 or TRBD2 (5 bases each). CDR1 is SEHNR, CDR2 FQNEAQ, per germline (reference sequence). V lost 0 bases and J lost 8, with 15 bases in between. The CDR3 contains 15 residues. The CDR3 nucleotides are TGTGCCAGCAGCTTAGCCCGGGACCGAGATAGTACGCAGTATTTT. This encodes CASSLARDRDSTQYF.

V is TRBV5-1 and J is TRBJ1-1; no clear D gene. This CDR3 is 16 amino acids long. V shed 4 bases and J shed 8 bases, with 24 bases lying between them. Germline V gives CDR1 SGHRS, CDR2 YFSETQ. CDR3: CASSPTHIRGNQEAFF. The CDR3 DNA sequence: TGCGCCAGCAGCCCGACCCATATCCGGGGTAACCAAGAAGCTTTCTTT.